This TCR beta chain was recovered during a study of blood T cell repertoires in COVID-19. On the study more broadly: Samples came from the United States, Italy and Spain, spanning acute and convalescent COVID-19. Sources were T cells, B-cell-depleted T cells, or PBMCs; the material itself was cDNA or gDNA.

Original data processing: Estimation of nucleated cell counts relied on the amplification of reference gene primers. Repertoires were generated with immunoSEQ multiplex PCR, while TCRdb's copy carries only in-frame clones and drops some. For V, J and clone size, that table is used; D and trimming come from the DNA. The sample records more than 250,000 clones, over 75% being singletons. The V gene's germline CDR1 is SGHTA and CDR2 FQGNSA. The CDR3 runs 13 residues. Trimming removed 6 bases from V and 6 bases from J; junction bases left unmatched: 3. The chain carries TRBV7-2 and TRBJ2-7, with TRBD2 identical over 12 bases. This sequence originates from a man in his forties or fifties with active or convalescent COVID-19. Sequences were obtained from peripheral blood. Here the CDR3 DNA reads TGTGCCAGCAGTTCACTAGCGGGAGGCGAGCAGTACTTC. As protein: CASSSLAGGEQYF.